The present TCR beta chain was sequenced within a study of blood T cell repertoires in COVID-19. The repertoire was sequenced with immunoSEQ multiplex PCR; TCRdb's copy has only in-frame clones and lacks some. The sample carries roughly 190,000 clones, 85% to 90% recorded once. CDR3 size: 16 residues. V shed 2 bases and J shed 0 bases, with 13 bases lying between them. From germline, CDR1 is LGHNA and CDR2 YSLEER. This TCR came from a human donor in a cohort sampled during active COVID-19. The sequenced sample was peripheral blood. This chain joins TRBV4-3 and TRBJ1-1; D remains unclear. The CDR3 DNA reads as TGCGCCAGCAGCCAAAGGAGGGAATTCATGAACACTGAAGCTTTCTTT. Protein product: CASSQRREFMNTEAFF.